Included here is one T cell receptor beta chain sequence, with context. The target antigen is unknown. This sample is drawn from a study of cytomegalovirus exposure and HLA in healthy donors. Vbeta (60) and Jbeta (13) primers were used in the PCR. The protocol was immunoSEQ multiplex PCR, while the TCRdb copy is restricted to in-frame clones and leaves out a portion. Here the sample spans over 95,000 clones, 67% being singletons. Study-wide results and limits: The CMV antigen specificity of a few CMV-associated chains was confirmed through in vitro analysis. Serostatus for CMV was the only available immune exposure information.

This CDR3 is 14 amino acids long. Trimming pared 5 bases from V and 0 bases from J, leaving 11 bases between. Germline-derived CDR1 and CDR2 are MNHNS and SASEGT. The chain joins TRBV6-1 to TRBJ2-7, with D possibly matching TRBD1 (6 bases). Sequenced: PBMCs. The sequence was collected from a man between 18 and 29 years old in good health and CMV-seropositive. The CDR3 protein is CASSRQASSYEQYF. Here the CDR3 DNA reads TGTGCCAGCAGTAGACAGGCAAGCTCCTACGAGCAGTACTTC.